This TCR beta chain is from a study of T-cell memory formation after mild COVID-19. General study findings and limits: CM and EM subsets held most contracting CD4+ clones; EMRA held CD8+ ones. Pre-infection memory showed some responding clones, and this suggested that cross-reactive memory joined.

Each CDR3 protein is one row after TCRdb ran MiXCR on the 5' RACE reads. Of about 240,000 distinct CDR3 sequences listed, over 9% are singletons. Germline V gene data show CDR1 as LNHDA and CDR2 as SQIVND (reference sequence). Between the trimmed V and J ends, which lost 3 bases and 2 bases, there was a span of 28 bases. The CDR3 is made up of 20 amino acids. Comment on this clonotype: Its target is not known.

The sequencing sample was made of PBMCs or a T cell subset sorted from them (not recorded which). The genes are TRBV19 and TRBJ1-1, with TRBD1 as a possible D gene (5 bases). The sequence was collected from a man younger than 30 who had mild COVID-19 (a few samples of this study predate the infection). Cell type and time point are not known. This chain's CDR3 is CASSISGGEKTRRFNTEAFF. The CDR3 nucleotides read TGTGCCAGTAGTATTAGTGGGGGTGAGAAAACCCGGCGGTTTAACACTGAAGCTTTCTTT.